A single sample gave rise to the 24 T cell receptor beta chains below, sequenced in a study of vaccination effects on CD4 cells after COVID-19. Following culture for 9 to 11 days, CD4+ T cells were isolated. The table came from immunoSEQ multiplex PCR; TCRdb's copy has only in-frame clones and leaves some out. The sample shows 45,000 to 75,000 clones, about 74% of them seen only once. The antigens these receptors bind are not known. The material was CD4+ T cells from PBMCs cultured without peptide, obtained before COVID-19 vaccination. Receptors originate from a human donor who received a COVID-19 vaccine.

This clone was observed a handful of times. The V and J genes are TRBV6-2 or TRBV6-3 and TRBJ1-2, with 8 bases fitting TRBD1. V was clipped by 0 bases and J by 3 bases; unmatched bases: 0. The V gene's germline CDR1 is MNHEY and CDR2 SVGEGT. This CDR3 comprises 14 residues. The CDR3 DNA reads as TGTGCCAGCAGTTACTCGGGACAGGACTATGGCTACACCTTC. It is translated as CASSYSGQDYGYTF.

A single count supports this clone. The rearrangement joins TRBV5-5 to TRBJ2-3, with D maybe TRBD1 (6 bases). The CDR3 is 15 amino acids. V lost 10 bases and J 2 bases, leaving 20 bases between the germline ends. Germline CDR1 and CDR2: SGHKS and YYEKEE (reference sequence). The chain's CDR3 is CAGRRSAGDTDTQYF. CDR3 DNA sequence: TGTGCCGGACGGAGGTCGGCAGGGGACACAGATACGCAGTATTTT.

The table lists this clone with a few counts. The chain combines TRBV20-1 with TRBJ1-6; D is possibly TRBD1 (6 bases). The germline CDR1 and CDR2 sequences are DFQATT and SNEGSKA (reference sequence). The CDR3 is 11 residues long. V was trimmed by 3 bases and J by 10 bases, leaving 7 bases between them. The CDR3 loop reads CSASRGSPLHF. The CDR3 DNA reads TGCAGTGCTAGCAGGGGCTCACCCCTCCACTTT.

The V and J genes are TRBV6-5 and TRBJ2-1; tentatively, D is TRBD2 (7 bases). Trimming took off 4 bases at V and 0 bases at J, with 10 bases between the two ends. This CDR3 has 15 residues. Germline CDR1 is MNHEY and CDR2 is SVGAGI. As DNA, the CDR3 is TGTGCCAGCAGTTGGAGGGGGGGCTCCTACAATGAGCAGTTCTTC. The encoded protein is CASSWRGGSYNEQFF.

This chain joins TRBV6-2 or TRBV6-3 and TRBJ1-3; D gene ambiguous. The germline V and J ends were trimmed by 2 bases and 0 bases, with 8 bases remaining between them. This CDR3 region has 15 residues. The V gene's germline CDR1 is MNHEY and CDR2 SVGEGT. The CDR3 loop is CASSYPGNSGNTIYF. The DNA for the CDR3 is TGTGCCAGCAGTTACCCAGGCAACTCTGGAAACACCATATATTTT.

This chain uses TRBV27 with TRBJ1-5, with a possible D match to TRBD1 (5 bases). This CDR3 contains 13 residues. Germline CDR1 MNHEY, CDR2 SMNVEV (reference sequence). With 3 bases removed from V and 8 bases from J, the gap between germline ends came to 11 bases. CDR3 loop: CASSLGGLKPQHF. The CDR3 bases are TGTGCCAGCAGTTTGGGGGGTTTAAAGCCCCAGCATTTT.

The V call is TRBV5-1, the J call TRBJ2-5, with unresolved D. The CDR3 totals 10 residues. Between the trimmed V and J ends, which lost 5 bases and 7 bases, there was a span of 6 bases. Looked up from germline, CDR1 is SGHRS and CDR2 is YFSETQ. The CDR3 nucleotides are TGCGCCAGCAGTGGCACGACCCAGTACTTC. Translation gives CASSGTTQYF. Based on the CDR3 plus reference TRBV5-1 and TRBJ2-5, the full variable domain is KAGVTQTPRYLIKTRGQQVTLSCSPISGHRSVSWYQQTPGQGLQFLFEYFSETQRNKGNFPGRFSGRQFSNSRSEMNVSTLELGDSALYLCASSGTTQYFGPGTRLLVL.

This clone is a singleton in its sample. The V gene is TRBV6-1, the J gene TRBJ1-2; D not resolved. The CDR3 runs to 12 residues. Germline lookup yields CDR1 MNHNS and CDR2 SASEGT. The ends were cut back, 1 base at V and 5 bases at J, with 5 bases in the middle. CDR3 loop: CASSEGSYGYTF. CDR3 nucleotide sequence: TGTGCCAGCAGTGAAGGGAGTTATGGCTACACCTTC.

The chain joins TRBV7-2 to TRBJ2-5; 7 positions match TRBD1. Trimming removed 4 bases from V and 7 bases from J; junction bases left unmatched: 3. The germline V gene has CDR1 SGHTA and CDR2 FQGNSA. The CDR3 totals 12 residues. The CDR3 nucleotides are TGTGCCAGCAGCTACCGACAGGGGACCCAGTACTTC. Amino acids: CASSYRQGTQYF.

The rearrangement links TRBV2 to TRBJ2-2; D assignment may be TRBD1 or TRBD2 (5 bases each). Trimming cost V 6 bases and J 6 bases, with 14 bases left between them. The CDR3 totals 14 residues. Germline V CDR1 and CDR2: SNHLY, FYNNEI. CDR3 bases: TGTGCCAGCAGGGCAGGGCTTAGCGCCGGGGAGCTGTTTTTT. Its protein product is CASRAGLSAGELFF.

This chain uses TRBV5-6 with TRBJ1-3, with 11 bases that match TRBD1. Germline-derived CDR1 and CDR2 are SGHDT and YYEEEE. The CDR3 spans 15 residues. Trimming removed 5 bases from V and 2 bases from J; junction bases left unmatched: 3. CDR3 sequence: CASSRTGGTGNTIYF. CDR3 in DNA: TGTGCCAGCAGTCGGACAGGGGGCACTGGAAACACCATATATTTT.

The rearrangement links TRBV5-5 to TRBJ2-7; D is unclear. In germline, CDR1 is SGHKS, CDR2 YYEKEE (reference sequence). Trimming removed 4 bases from V and 4 bases from J, with 12 bases in between. The CDR3 covers 13 residues. The CDR3, as DNA: TGTGCCAGCAGCGCTCCCCCAACGTACGAGCAGTACGTC. As protein: CASSAPPTYEQYV.

The chain is built from TRBV5-8 and TRBJ1-4; TRBD1 aligns across 10 bases. The CDR3 spans 15 residues. Losses at the gene ends were 4 bases for V and 6 bases for J; bases not matched to a gene: 6. Germline V CDR1 and CDR2: SGHTS, YDEGEE. The CDR3 here is CASSLNDRGHEKLFF. The CDR3 region has the DNA TGTGCCAGCAGCCTGAACGACAGGGGGCATGAAAAACTGTTTTTT.

This clone came up a few times. The gene calls are TRBV3-1 (or the pseudogene TRBV3-2) and TRBJ1-5; D is ambiguous. Trimming shortened V by 4 bases and J by 6 bases, and 13 bases separated the two germline ends. Per the germline V gene, CDR1 is LGHDT and CDR2 is YNNKEL (reference sequence). The CDR3 loop spans 14 amino acids. The CDR3: CASSPRRYAQPQHF. The CDR3 nucleotides are TGTGCCAGCAGCCCCCGACGGTACGCTCAGCCCCAGCATTTT.

CDR3 loop: CASSSGNSYEQYV. CDR3 in DNA: TGTGCCAGCAGCTCCGGAAACTCCTACGAGCAGTACGTC. The rearrangement joins TRBV11-1 to TRBJ2-7; D remains unclear. V lost 4 bases and J lost 0, with 7 bases in between. The germline gives CDR1 SGHAT, CDR2 FQDESV (reference sequence). The CDR3 loop spans 13 amino acids.

The chain carries TRBV3-1 (or the pseudogene TRBV3-2) and TRBJ2-5; TRBD2 matches 11 bases. V lost 4 bases and J lost 6; bases outside the gene matches: 7. The CDR3 covers 15 residues. Germline-derived CDR1 and CDR2 are LGHDT and YNNKEL (reference sequence). The CDR3 bases are TGTGCCAGCAGCCTCGGACTAGCGGGCATCAAGACCCAGTACTTC. It is translated as CASSLGLAGIKTQYF.

This clone was seen a handful of times. The V and J genes are TRBV5-1 and TRBJ1-4; D not certain. Germline CDR1 SGHRS, CDR2 YFSETQ. V shed 3 bases and J shed 3 bases, with 15 bases lying between them. The CDR3 runs 16 residues. The CDR3, as DNA: TGCGCCAGCAGCTGGCAGCCTCCGTCGGCTAATGAAAAACTGTTTTTT. Its translation: CASSWQPPSANEKLFF. Together with reference TRBV5-1 and TRBJ1-4, the CDR3 gives the full variable domain: KAGVTQTPRYLIKTRGQQVTLSCSPISGHRSVSWYQQTPGQGLQFLFEYFSETQRNKGNFPGRFSGRQFSNSRSEMNVSTLELGDSALYLCASSWQPPSANEKLFFGSGTQLSVL.

This clone was seen only a few times. V is TRBV28 and J is TRBJ2-1; 8 nucleotides agree with TRBD2. The CDR3 runs 15 residues. Germline V gene sequence: CDR1 MDHEN, CDR2 SYDVKM. Trimming took 6 bases from V and 7 from J; bases not matched to a gene: 11. The DNA for the CDR3 is TGTGCCAGCAGGACCGCGGGGGGATCTAGTAATGAGCAGTTCTTC. This gives the protein CASRTAGGSSNEQFF.

The chain carries TRBV24-1 and TRBJ2-3; TRBD2 might be the D (7 bases). V lost 6 bases to trimming and J lost 3 bases, with 18 bases between them. This CDR3 spans 16 amino acids. Germline values: CDR1 KGHDR, CDR2 SFDVKD. The CDR3 spells CATSRGALISTDTQYF. The CDR3 coding sequence is TGTGCCACCAGTCGGGGGGCTCTGATTTCGACAGATACGCAGTATTTT.

This sequence joins TRBV12-3 or TRBV12-4 and TRBJ1-2; no clear D. V was trimmed by 2 bases and J by 3 bases, leaving 7 bases between them. The CDR3 contains 13 residues. The DNA of the CDR3 is TGTGCCAGCAGTTTATGGAAAGACTATGGCTACACCTTC. Its protein product is CASSLWKDYGYTF.

The chain carries TRBV4-1 and TRBJ1-2; possibly TRBD1 for D (6 bases). The V end lost 1 base, the J end lost 1 base, and 10 bases lay between the germline ends. In germline, CDR1 is MGHRA, CDR2 YSYEKL. The CDR3 runs 15 residues. CDR3 sequence: CASSQGQGINYGYTF. CDR3 sequence (DNA): TGCGCCAGCAGCCAAGGCCAGGGGATTAACTATGGCTACACCTTC.

The genes are TRBV4-1 and TRBJ2-5, with D perhaps matching TRBD1 or TRBD2 (5 bases each). The CDR3 contains 17 residues. Germline CDR1 is MGHRA and CDR2 is YSYEKL. Trimming left V 4 bases short and J 1 base short, with 19 bases between. The CDR3, as DNA: TGCGCCAGCAGCCCTAGAGGTGTCGGGGCCCCCCAAGAGACCCAGTACTTC. This translates into CASSPRGVGAPQETQYF.

This sequence joins TRBV19 and TRBJ1-5, with unresolved D. In germline, CDR1 is LNHDA, CDR2 SQIVND (reference sequence). The CDR3 is made up of 14 amino acids. The V end lost 3 bases, the J end lost 4 bases, and 10 bases lay between the germline ends. CDR3 region: CASSMGQRNQPQHF. CDR3 DNA: TGTGCCAGTAGTATGGGCCAGCGAAATCAGCCCCAGCATTTT.

This clone was seen more than once but under ten times. The gene calls are TRBV3-1 (or the pseudogene TRBV3-2) and TRBJ1-2; a possible D gene is TRBD1 (5 bases). The CDR3 has 14 amino acids. V was clipped by 5 bases and J by 4 bases, with 14 bases between them. The germline CDR1 and CDR2 sequences are LGHDT and YNNKEL (reference sequence). The CDR3 is CASSGRGIFYGYTF. CDR3 bases: TGTGCCAGCAGCGGGAGGGGTATCTTCTATGGCTACACCTTC.